One sample yielded the 5 T cell receptor beta chains listed below, sequenced in a study of CD8 T cells in Susac syndrome (dated by TCRdb to between 2018 and 2021). Libraries were constructed by the immunoSEQ multiplex PCR assay. RNA was extracted using the RNeasy kit, and about 0.45 to 1 microgram was reverse transcribed with random hexamers. The raw public data were reprocessed by TCRdb itself: fastp quality trimming at Q25, MiXCR clonotype calling, in-frame beta chains only. Rows with a matching CDR3 protein are joined into one entry that keeps the most common DNA and genes. The sample records around 71,000 distinct CDR3 sequences, 95% to 96% of which are singletons. The biggest ten clones account for 0.095% to 0.13% of the sample. Sequenced: CD4+ T cells from PBMCs. These receptors were taken from a human donor with multiple sclerosis.

The chain joins TRBV25-1 to TRBJ2-7; D remains unclear. The germline gives CDR1 MGHDK, CDR2 SYGVNS. CDR3 length equals 13 residues. V lost 7 bases to trimming and J lost 1 base, with 11 bases between them. CDR3 DNA sequence: TGTGCCAGCACCTTCGACCCATCCTACGAGCAGTACTTC. It specifies CASTFDPSYEQYF.

V is TRBV24-1 and J is TRBJ2-7; D is perhaps TRBD1 (6 bases). Between the trimmed V and J ends, which lost 7 bases and 5 bases, there was a span of 14 bases. Germline CDR1 KGHDR, CDR2 SFDVKD. The CDR3 spans 13 residues. The CDR3 reads CATRHGEGDEQYF. The CDR3 region has the DNA TGTGCCACCAGACACGGAGAGGGGGACGAGCAGTACTTC.

This clonotype was recorded once. The chain links TRBV20-1 to TRBJ1-5, with a tentative D call TRBD1 (5 bases). Germline V CDR1 and CDR2: DFQATT, SNEGSKA (reference sequence). V was pared by 0 bases and J by 6 bases, with 15 bases between. This CDR3 comprises 15 residues. The CDR3 protein is CSARDGAGNFQPQHF. In DNA, the CDR3 is TGCAGTGCTAGAGATGGAGCAGGGAACTTTCAGCCCCAGCATTTT.

V usage is TRBV29-1 and J usage is TRBJ2-7; TRBD2 matches at 7 bases. Per the germline V gene, CDR1 is SQVTM and CDR2 is ANQGSEA. The CDR3 has 13 residues. Losses at the gene ends were 5 bases for V and 1 base for J; bases not matched to a gene: 5. For the CDR3, the DNA is TGCAGCGTTAGGGCTAGCGGTTCCTACGAGCAGTACTTC. This sequence encodes CSVRASGSYEQYF.

The CDR3 sequence: CASSPLASGANVLTF. Written as DNA, the CDR3 is TGTGCCAGCAGCCCCCTAGCCTCTGGGGCCAACGTCCTGACTTTC. The rearrangement uses TRBV9 and TRBJ2-6; TRBD2 might be the D (5 bases). The germline V gene encodes CDR1 SGDLS and CDR2 YYNGEE. The CDR3 runs to 15 residues. Deletions cut 4 bases from V and 0 bases from J, with 8 bases between.